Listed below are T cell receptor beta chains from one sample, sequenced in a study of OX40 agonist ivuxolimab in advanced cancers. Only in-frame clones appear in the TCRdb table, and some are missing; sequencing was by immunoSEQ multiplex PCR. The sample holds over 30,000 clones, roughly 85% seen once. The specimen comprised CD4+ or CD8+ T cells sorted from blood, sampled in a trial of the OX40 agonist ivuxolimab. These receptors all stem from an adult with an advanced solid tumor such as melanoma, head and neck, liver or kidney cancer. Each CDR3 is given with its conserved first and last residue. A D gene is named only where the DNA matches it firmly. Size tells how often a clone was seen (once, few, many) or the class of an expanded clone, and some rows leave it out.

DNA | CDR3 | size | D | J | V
TGTGCCAGCAGCTCCGGGGCTCCTTATGGCTACACCTTC | CASSSGAPYGYTF | . | . | TRBJ1-2 | TRBV5-4
TGCGCCAGCAGCCAAGACTCAACGGGGGCCAACGTCCTGACTTTC | CASSQDSTGANVLTF | . | . | TRBJ2-6 | TRBV4-3
TGTGCCAGCAGTCCGGGACAGGGTAGCACAGATACGCAGTATTTT | CASSPGQGSTDTQYF | . | TRBD1 | TRBJ2-3 | TRBV27
TGTGCCAGCAGCCCACCAGGACAGGGTAACAATGAGCAGTTCTTC | CASSPPGQGNNEQFF | . | TRBD1 | TRBJ2-1 | TRBV7-9
TGTGCCAGCAGTGAATATAGAGAAACAGGGATCAACACTGAAGCTTTCTTT | CASSEYRETGINTEAFF | . | . | TRBJ1-1 | TRBV25-1
TGTGCCACCAGCAGTGGCGAACCTCTTAGTAACTATGGCTACACCTTC | CATSSGEPLSNYGYTF | . | . | TRBJ1-2 | TRBV15
TGTGCCAGCAGTACCCTGACAGATTACGAGCAGTACTTC | CASSTLTDYEQYF | . | . | TRBJ2-7 | TRBV27
TGTGCCAGCAGCCCACCGGGACCTTTCGAGACCCAGTACTTC | CASSPPGPFETQYF | . | . | TRBJ2-5 | TRBV5-6
TGTGCCAGCAGCTTAGGGACTAGCACAGATACGCAGTATTTT | CASSLGTSTDTQYF | . | . | TRBJ2-3 | TRBV7-6
TGCGCCAGCAGTGAAGGGGACCCGGGACTAGCGGGGGTGTACCAAGAGACCCAGTACTTC | CASSEGDPGLAGVYQETQYF | . | TRBD2 | TRBJ2-5 | TRBV4-1
TGTGCCAGCAGCGCGAGGTCCTTGGACGGCACATCGGACTATGGCTACACCTTC | CASSARSLDGTSDYGYTF | few | . | TRBJ1-2 | TRBV9
TGTGCCAGCAGCGCTGGGAGCACAGATACGCAGTATTTT | CASSAGSTDTQYF | . | . | TRBJ2-3 | TRBV5-6
TGTGCCAGCAGTGAGGGGGCAGGGACCACAGATACGCAGTATTTT | CASSEGAGTTDTQYF | . | . | TRBJ2-3 | TRBV6-1
TGTGCCAGCAGGGGACAGGGGGAAGAGACCCAGTACTTC | CASRGQGEETQYF | few | TRBD1 | TRBJ2-5 | TRBV6-1
TGTGCCAGCACCCCAGGGGGCAATCAGCCCCAGCATTTT | CASTPGGNQPQHF | once | . | TRBJ1-5 | TRBV7-2
TGTGCCAGTAGTCCCGGGGTAAATGAGCAGTTCTTC | CASSPGVNEQFF | once | . | TRBJ2-1 | TRBV19
TGTGCCAGCAGCTTTTGGGACAAAGGCGATTTGGGCTACACCTTC | CASSFWDKGDLGYTF | . | . | TRBJ1-2 | TRBV7-9
TGTGCCAGCAGCACCAGCGGGCCCGGGGAGCTGTTTTTT | CASSTSGPGELFF | . | . | TRBJ2-2 | TRBV7-9
TGTGCCAGCAGTTTAGAGGCTGCTGGTCGGGAGACCCAGTACTTC | CASSLEAAGRETQYF | medium-sized | . | TRBJ2-5 | TRBV27
TGTGCCAGCAGTTCTGTCTCCGGGACAGCGAAAGGAAACACCATATATTTT | CASSSVSGTAKGNTIYF | once | TRBD1 | TRBJ1-3 | TRBV27
TGTGCCAGCAGCTCAGCTAGCGGGGGGGCCCGGAATGAGCAGTTCTTC | CASSSASGGARNEQFF | . | TRBD2 | TRBJ2-1 | TRBV13
TGTGCCAGCAGCTTGTTAGGCGGGACTCCCAGGTCGTACGAGCAGTACTTC | CASSLLGGTPRSYEQYF | . | . | TRBJ2-7 | TRBV7-8
TGTGCCAGCAGCTCCGGGACTAGCGGGGCCACCTACAATGAGCAGTTCTTC | CASSSGTSGATYNEQFF | . | TRBD2 | TRBJ2-1 | TRBV7-9
TGTGCCAGCAGCACACAGGGTTTCGAGCAGTACTTC | CASSTQGFEQYF | few | . | TRBJ2-7 | TRBV27
TGTGCCACCAGCAGAGTCGGGACTTTGGTACTAGATACGCAGTATTTT | CATSRVGTLVLDTQYF | . | . | TRBJ2-3 | TRBV15
TGTGCCAGCAGCTTGGGGAACAGGGGGCACACTGAAGCTTTCTTT | CASSLGNRGHTEAFF | . | TRBD1 | TRBJ1-1 | TRBV7-9
TGTGCCAGCTCACCACCGGGACTAGCGAACACCGGGGAGCTGTTTTTT | CASSPPGLANTGELFF | . | TRBD2 | TRBJ2-2 | TRBV18
TGTGCCAGCAGCGTAGACAGGGCCAGTTCCACAGATACGCAGTATTTT | CASSVDRASSTDTQYF | . | . | TRBJ2-3 | TRBV9
TGTGCCAGCAGCCCCCAACTAGGTGAGCAGTACTTC | CASSPQLGEQYF | . | . | TRBJ2-5 | TRBV11-2
TGTGCCAGCAGCGTAGCCCTCGCGGGGAACACTGAAGCTTTCTTT | CASSVALAGNTEAFF | few | . | TRBJ1-1 | TRBV5-4
TGTGCCAGCAGCTTAGACGGACTGTGGCTTGGGGAGACCCAGTACTTC | CASSLDGLWLGETQYF | . | . | TRBJ2-5 | TRBV7-7
TGTGCCAGTAGTCTCGGACAGGGGAGTACTGAAGCTTTCTTT | CASSLGQGSTEAFF | . | TRBD1 | TRBJ1-1 | TRBV19
TGTGCCAGCAGCTTAGGGACGGGCTCCTACAATGAGCAGTTCTTC | CASSLGTGSYNEQFF | . | . | TRBJ2-1 | TRBV13
TGTGCCAGCAGCCCTTCAGGGGCGAACACTGAAGCTTTCTTT | CASSPSGANTEAFF | . | . | TRBJ1-1 | TRBV7-6
TGTGCCAGCAGCGTACAGGGAGCTCTCGAGACCCAGTACTTC | CASSVQGALETQYF | . | . | TRBJ2-5 | TRBV9
TGCGCCAGCAGCCAAGTTCGGCAGGGGGCTGGAGAGCAGTACTTC | CASSQVRQGAGEQYF | few | TRBD1 | TRBJ2-7 | TRBV4-1
TGTGCCAGCAGCTGGGCCGCGGCTTTCCCATCGGGAGATACGCAGTATTTT | CASSWAAAFPSGDTQYF | . | . | TRBJ2-3 | TRBV7-8
TGTGCCAGCAGCGTAGTGTCTAGCGGGTTCAATGAGCAGTTCTTC | CASSVVSSGFNEQFF | . | TRBD2 | TRBJ2-1 | TRBV9
TGCAGCGTTCGGACTAGCGGGAGGCAGCAAGCCGGGGAGCTGTTTTTT | CSVRTSGRQQAGELFF | . | TRBD2 | TRBJ2-2 | TRBV29-1
TGTGCCAGCAGCCTCACCCAAGCAGTTATCCTTCCGGATACGACCGACGTCTACACCTTC | CASSLTQAVILPDTTDVYTF | . | . | TRBJ1-2 | TRBV6-8
TGTGCCAGCAGTTTATTTGTGGGTGCCATAGCGAATGAGCAGTTCTTC | CASSLFVGAIANEQFF | . | . | TRBJ2-1 | TRBV27
TGTGCCAGCAGCTCATCGAATCCAGGTGGCGACTATGGCTACACCTTC | CASSSSNPGGDYGYTF | . | . | TRBJ1-2 | TRBV7-9
TGTGCCAGCAGCCTCGTCCTCAATAATGAAAAACTGTTTTTT | CASSLVLNNEKLFF | . | . | TRBJ1-4 | TRBV28
TGTGCCAGCAGTTTGCCAGGCTATGGCTACACCTTC | CASSLPGYGYTF | few | . | TRBJ1-2 | TRBV28
TGTGCCAGCAGCTTAGCCACAGTTCTGCGAAACACCATATATTTT | CASSLATVLRNTIYF | few | . | TRBJ1-3 | TRBV7-9